The present T cell receptor (beta chain) was sequenced within a study of persistence of HIV-infected CD4 T cells. Lysates of CMV-infected fibroblasts at approximately 9.6 ug/mL stimulated these cells. CD40L/CD69 double-negative CD45RO-high memory CD4+ T cells were collected. This was the immunoSEQ version 4 assay in survey mode. Each sample used up to 1 ug genomic DNA diluted to 10 ng/uL. The assay was immunoSEQ multiplex PCR, and TCRdb's table has in-frame clones only and misses some. This table has more than 35,000 clones, less than 90% appearing once. As to this clone: Its specificity is unknown.

V was clipped by 7 bases and J by 6 bases, with 16 bases between them. The CDR3 is made up of 13 amino acids. Germline CDR1 and CDR2: MNHEY and SVGAGI. The chain recombines TRBV6-5 with TRBJ2-7; D tentatively reads TRBD1 or TRBD2 (5 bases each). The sequences come from CD4+ T cells sorted from PBMCs after approximately 19-hour stimulation, collected from a patient who received antiretroviral therapy. This receptor was obtained from an adult man with HIV who was CMV-seropositive. The CDR3 DNA is TGTGCCAGCAAGAGGGACCCTCGAGCCGAGCAGTACTTC. Amino acid sequence: CASKRDPRAEQYF.